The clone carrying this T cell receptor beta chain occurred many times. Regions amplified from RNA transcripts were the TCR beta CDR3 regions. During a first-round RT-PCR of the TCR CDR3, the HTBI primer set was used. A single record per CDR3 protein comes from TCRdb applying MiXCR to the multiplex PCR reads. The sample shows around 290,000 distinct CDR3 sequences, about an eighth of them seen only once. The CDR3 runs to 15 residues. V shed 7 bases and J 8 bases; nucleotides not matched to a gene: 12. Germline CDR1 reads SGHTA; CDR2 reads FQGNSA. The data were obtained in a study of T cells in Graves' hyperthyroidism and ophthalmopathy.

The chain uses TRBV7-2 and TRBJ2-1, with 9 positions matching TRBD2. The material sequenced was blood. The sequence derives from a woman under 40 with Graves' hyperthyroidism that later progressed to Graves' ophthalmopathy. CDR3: CASIWAGGPSDEQFF. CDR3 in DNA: TGTGCCAGCATCTGGGCGGGAGGGCCATCGGATGAGCAGTTCTTC.